The clone carrying this TCR beta chain has just one count. The data were obtained in a study of blood T cell repertoires in COVID-19. Some clones are missing from TCRdb's copy, which holds only in-frame ones; the method was immunoSEQ multiplex PCR. The data show 250,000 to 350,000 clones, under 90% seen once. Per germline, CDR1 SGHAT and CDR2 FQNNGV. This CDR3 is built from 16 residues. V dropped 5 bases and J dropped 9 bases, with 26 bases sitting between them. This chain joins TRBV11-2 and TRBJ2-7; tentative D call: TRBD2 (5 bases). Source material: peripheral blood. The sequence was collected from a woman aged 40 to 50 who had recovered from COVID-19. CDR3 amino acids: CASSQTNEGLALGQYF. Here the CDR3 DNA reads TGTGCCAGCAGCCAAACAAACGAAGGGCTAGCCCTAGGGCAGTACTTC.